The entry that follows covers one TCR beta chain sequence. The source of the sample is a study of preoperative IRX-2 immunotherapy in early breast cancer. Profiling relied on immunoSEQ multiplex PCR, and the TCRdb table lists in-frame clones only, not all of them. The repertoire has approximately 96,000 clones, 86% of them found once; the top ten carry roughly 2%. Treatment indicated: preoperative locoregional IRX-2 cytokine immunotherapy. This phase Ib study tested locoregional IRX-2 cytokine immunotherapy given before surgery. Per germline, CDR1 LNHNV and CDR2 YYDKDF (reference sequence). V dropped 0 bases and J dropped 4 bases, with 12 bases sitting between them. The CDR3 is made up of 15 amino acids.

The origin of this receptor is a human donor with breast cancer. The material was tumor tissue, obtained after IRX-2 immunotherapy. The genes are TRBV15 and TRBJ1-1; the D is unclear. CDR3 protein: CATSREPEKGTEAFF. The CDR3 DNA is TGTGCCACCAGCAGAGAGCCAGAAAAGGGCACTGAAGCTTTCTTT.